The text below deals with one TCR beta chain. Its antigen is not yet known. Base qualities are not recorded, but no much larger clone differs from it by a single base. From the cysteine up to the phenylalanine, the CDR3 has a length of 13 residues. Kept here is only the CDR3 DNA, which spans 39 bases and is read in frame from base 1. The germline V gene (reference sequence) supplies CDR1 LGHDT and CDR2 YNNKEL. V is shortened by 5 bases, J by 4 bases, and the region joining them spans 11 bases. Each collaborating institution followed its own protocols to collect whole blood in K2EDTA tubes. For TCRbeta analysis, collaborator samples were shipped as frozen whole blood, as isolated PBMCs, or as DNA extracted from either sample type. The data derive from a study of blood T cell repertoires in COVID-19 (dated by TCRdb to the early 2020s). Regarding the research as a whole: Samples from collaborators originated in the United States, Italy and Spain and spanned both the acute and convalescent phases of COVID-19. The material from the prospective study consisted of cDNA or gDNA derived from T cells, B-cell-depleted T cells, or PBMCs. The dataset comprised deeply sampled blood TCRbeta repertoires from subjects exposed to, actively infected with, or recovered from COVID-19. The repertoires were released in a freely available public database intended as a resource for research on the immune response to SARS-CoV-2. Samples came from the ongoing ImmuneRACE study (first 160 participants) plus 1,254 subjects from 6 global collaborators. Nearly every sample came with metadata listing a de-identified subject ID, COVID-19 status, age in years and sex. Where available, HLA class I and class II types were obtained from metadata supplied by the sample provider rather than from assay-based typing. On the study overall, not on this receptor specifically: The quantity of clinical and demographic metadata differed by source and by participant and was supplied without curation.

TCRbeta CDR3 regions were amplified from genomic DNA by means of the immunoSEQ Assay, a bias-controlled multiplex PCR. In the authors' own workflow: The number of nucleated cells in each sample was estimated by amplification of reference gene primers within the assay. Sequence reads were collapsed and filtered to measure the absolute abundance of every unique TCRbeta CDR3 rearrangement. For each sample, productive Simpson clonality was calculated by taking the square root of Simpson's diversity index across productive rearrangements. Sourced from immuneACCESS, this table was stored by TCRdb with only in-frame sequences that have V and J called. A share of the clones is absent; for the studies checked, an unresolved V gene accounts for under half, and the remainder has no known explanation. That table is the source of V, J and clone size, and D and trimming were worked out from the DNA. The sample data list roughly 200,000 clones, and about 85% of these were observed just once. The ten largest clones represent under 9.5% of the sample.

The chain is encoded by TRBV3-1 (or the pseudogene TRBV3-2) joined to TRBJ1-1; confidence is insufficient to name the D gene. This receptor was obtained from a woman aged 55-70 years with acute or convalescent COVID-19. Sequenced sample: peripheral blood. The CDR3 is CASSKTEGTEAFF. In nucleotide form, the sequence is TGTGCCAGCAGCAAAACAGAAGGCACTGAAGCTTTCTTT.